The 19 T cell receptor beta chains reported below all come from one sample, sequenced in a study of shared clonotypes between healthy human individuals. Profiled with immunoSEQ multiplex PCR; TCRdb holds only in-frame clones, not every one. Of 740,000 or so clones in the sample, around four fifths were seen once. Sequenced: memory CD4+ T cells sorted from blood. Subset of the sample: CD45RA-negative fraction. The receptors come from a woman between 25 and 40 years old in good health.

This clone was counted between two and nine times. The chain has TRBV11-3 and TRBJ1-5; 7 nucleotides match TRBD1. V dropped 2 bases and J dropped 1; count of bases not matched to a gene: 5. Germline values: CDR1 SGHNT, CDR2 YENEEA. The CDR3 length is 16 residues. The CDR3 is CASSLYRGRSNQPQHF. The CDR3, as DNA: TGTGCCAGCAGCTTATACAGGGGAAGGAGCAATCAGCCCCAGCATTTT.

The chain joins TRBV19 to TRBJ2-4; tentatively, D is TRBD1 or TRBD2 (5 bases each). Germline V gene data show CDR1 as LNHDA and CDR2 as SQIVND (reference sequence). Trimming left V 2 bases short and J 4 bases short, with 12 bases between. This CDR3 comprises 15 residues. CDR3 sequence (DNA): TGTGCCAGTAGTATAAGTGGGGGTGGTAAAAACATTCAGTACTTC. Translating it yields CASSISGGGKNIQYF.

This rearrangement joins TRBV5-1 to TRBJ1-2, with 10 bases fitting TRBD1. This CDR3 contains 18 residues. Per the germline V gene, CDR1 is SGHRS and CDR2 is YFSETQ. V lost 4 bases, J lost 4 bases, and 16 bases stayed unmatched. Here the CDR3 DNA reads TGCGCCAGCAGCATCCGGTCCCGGGACAGGGGAAGTGGCTATGGCTACACCTTC. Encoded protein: CASSIRSRDRGSGYGYTF. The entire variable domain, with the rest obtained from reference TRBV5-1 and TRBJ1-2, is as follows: KAGVTQTPRYLIKTRGQQVTLSCSPISGHRSVSWYQQTPGQGLQFLFEYFSETQRNKGNFPGRFSGRQFSNSRSEMNVSTLELGDSALYLCASSIRSRDRGSGYGYTFGSGTRLTVV.

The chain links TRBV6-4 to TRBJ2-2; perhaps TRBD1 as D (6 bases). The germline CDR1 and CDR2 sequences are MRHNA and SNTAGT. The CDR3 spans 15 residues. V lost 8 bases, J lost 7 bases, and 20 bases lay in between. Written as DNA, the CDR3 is TGTGCCAGCGCACCGGACAGTTCGGCAGTCGGGGAGCTGTTTTTT. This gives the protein CASAPDSSAVGELFF.

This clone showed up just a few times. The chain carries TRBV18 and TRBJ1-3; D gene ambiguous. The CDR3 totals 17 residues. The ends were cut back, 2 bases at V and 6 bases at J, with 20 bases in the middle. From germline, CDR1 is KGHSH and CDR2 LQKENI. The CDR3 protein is CASSPGPGSPGSNTIYF. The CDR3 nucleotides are TGTGCCAGCTCACCAGGACCCGGGTCACCGGGATCAAACACCATATATTTT. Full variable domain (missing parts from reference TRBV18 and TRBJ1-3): NAGVMQNPRHLVRRRGQEARLRCSPMKGHSHVYWYRQLPEEGLKFMVYLQKENIIDESGMPKERFSAEFPKEGPSILRIQQVVRGDSAAYFCASSPGPGSPGSNTIYFGEGSWLTVV.

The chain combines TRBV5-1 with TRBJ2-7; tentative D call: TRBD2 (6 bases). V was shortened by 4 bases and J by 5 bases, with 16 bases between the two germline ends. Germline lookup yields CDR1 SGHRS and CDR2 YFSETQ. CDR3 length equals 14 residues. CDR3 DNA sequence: TGCGCCAGCAGCCCGGGGACTGCGGGGAACGAGCAGTACTTC. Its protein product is CASSPGTAGNEQYF.

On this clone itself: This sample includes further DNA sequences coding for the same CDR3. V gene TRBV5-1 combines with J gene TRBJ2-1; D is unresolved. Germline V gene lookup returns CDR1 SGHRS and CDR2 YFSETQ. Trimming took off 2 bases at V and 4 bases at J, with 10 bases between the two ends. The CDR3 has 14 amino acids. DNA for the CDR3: TGCGCCAGCAGCTTCGATACGTCTTACAATGAGCAGTTCTTC. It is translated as CASSFDTSYNEQFF. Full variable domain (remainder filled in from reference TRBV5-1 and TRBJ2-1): KAGVTQTPRYLIKTRGQQVTLSCSPISGHRSVSWYQQTPGQGLQFLFEYFSETQRNKGNFPGRFSGRQFSNSRSEMNVSTLELGDSALYLCASSFDTSYNEQFFGPGTRLTVL.

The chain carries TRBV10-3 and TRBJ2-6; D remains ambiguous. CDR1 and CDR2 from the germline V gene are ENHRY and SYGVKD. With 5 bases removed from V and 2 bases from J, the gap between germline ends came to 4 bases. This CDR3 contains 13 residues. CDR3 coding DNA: TGTGCCATCAGTTCCCCTGGGGCCAACGTCCTGACTTTC. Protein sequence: CAISSPGANVLTF.

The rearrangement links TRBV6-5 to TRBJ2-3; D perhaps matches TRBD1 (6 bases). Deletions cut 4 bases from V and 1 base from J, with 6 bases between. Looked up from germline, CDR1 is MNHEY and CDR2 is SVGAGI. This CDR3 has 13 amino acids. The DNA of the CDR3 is TGTGCCAGCAGTTGGGGGCGCACAGATACGCAGTATTTT. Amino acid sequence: CASSWGRTDTQYF.

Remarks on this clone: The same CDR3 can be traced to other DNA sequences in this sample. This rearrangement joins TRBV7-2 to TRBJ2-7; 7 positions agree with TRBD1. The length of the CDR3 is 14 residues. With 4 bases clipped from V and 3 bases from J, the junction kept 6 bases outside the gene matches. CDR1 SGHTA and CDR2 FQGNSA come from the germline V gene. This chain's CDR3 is CASSSQRDSYEQYF. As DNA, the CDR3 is TGTGCCAGCAGCTCCCAACGGGACAGCTACGAGCAGTACTTC.

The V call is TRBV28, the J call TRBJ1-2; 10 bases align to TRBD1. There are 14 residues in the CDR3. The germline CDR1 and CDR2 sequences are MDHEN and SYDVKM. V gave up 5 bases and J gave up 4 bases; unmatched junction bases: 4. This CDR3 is CASSQTGGSYGYTF. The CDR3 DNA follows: TGTGCCAGCAGTCAGACAGGGGGCAGCTATGGCTACACCTTC.

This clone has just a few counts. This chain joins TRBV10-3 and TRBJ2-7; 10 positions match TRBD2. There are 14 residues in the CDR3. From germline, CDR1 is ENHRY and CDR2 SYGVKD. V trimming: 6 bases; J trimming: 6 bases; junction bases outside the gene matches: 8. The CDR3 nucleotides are TGTGCCATCAGGGAGGGACTAGCGAGCGGCGAGCAGTACTTC. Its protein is CAIREGLASGEQYF.

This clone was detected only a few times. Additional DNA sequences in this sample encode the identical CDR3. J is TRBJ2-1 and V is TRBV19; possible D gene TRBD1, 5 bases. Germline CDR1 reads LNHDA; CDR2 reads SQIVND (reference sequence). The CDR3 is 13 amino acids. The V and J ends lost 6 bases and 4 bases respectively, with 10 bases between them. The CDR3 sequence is CASRLDTYNEQFF. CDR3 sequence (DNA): TGTGCCAGTAGGCTGGACACTTACAATGAGCAGTTCTTC. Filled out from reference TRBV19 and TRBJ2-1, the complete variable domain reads DGGITQSPKYLFRKEGQNVTLSCEQNLNHDAMYWYRQDPGQGLRLIYYSQIVNDFQKGDIAEGYSVSREKKESFPLTVTSAQKNPTAFYLCASRLDTYNEQFFGPGTRLTVL.

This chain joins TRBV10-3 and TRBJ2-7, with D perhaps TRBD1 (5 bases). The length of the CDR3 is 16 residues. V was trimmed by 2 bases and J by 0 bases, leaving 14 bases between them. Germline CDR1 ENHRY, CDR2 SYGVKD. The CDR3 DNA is TGTGCCATCAGTGAGGGACAAAAAGCTAGCTCCTACGAGCAGTACTTC. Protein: CAISEGQKASSYEQYF.

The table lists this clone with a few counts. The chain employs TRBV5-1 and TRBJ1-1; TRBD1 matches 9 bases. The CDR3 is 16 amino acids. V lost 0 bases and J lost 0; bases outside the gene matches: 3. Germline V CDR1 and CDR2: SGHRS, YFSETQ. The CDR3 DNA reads TGCGCCAGCAGCTTGGATACAGGGGGCATGAACACTGAAGCTTTCTTT. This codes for CASSLDTGGMNTEAFF.

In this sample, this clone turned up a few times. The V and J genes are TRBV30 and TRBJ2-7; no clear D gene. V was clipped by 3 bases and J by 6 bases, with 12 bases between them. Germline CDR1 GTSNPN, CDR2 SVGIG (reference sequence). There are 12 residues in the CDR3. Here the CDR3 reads CAWRKALTEQYF. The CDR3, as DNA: TGTGCCTGGAGGAAGGCTTTGACCGAGCAGTACTTC.

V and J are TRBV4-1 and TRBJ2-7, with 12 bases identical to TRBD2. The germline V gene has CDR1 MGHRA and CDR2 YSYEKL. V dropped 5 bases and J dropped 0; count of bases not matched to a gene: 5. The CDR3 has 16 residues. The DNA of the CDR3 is TGCGCCAGCAGCTCCCTAGCGGGAGGGTTCTCCTACGAGCAGTACTTC. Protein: CASSSLAGGFSYEQYF.

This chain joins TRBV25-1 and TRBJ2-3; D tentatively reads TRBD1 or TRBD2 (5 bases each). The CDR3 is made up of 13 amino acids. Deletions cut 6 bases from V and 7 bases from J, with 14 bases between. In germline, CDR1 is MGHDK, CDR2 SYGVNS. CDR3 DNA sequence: TGTGCCAGCAGGACGGGGCAGGATCATACGCAGTATTTT. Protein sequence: CASRTGQDHTQYF.

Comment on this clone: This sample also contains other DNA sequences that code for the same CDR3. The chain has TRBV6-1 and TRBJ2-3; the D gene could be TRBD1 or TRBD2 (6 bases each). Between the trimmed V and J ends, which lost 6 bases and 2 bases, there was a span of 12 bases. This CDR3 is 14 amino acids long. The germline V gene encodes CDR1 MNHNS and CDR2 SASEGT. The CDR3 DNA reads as TGTGCCAGCAGAGGAGGGGGGCCCACAGATACGCAGTATTTT. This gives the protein CASRGGGPTDTQYF.